The entry below describes one T cell receptor beta chain. Its antigen is currently unknown. Assay used: immunoSEQ multiplex PCR; TCRdb lists only in-frame clones, some missing. The sample contains 250,000 to 350,000 clones, approximately 76% of which appear only once. These data come from a study of cytotoxic CD8 clonotypes in ibrutinib-treated CLL. At the level of the study: Partial responses totalled approximately 24 and complete responses 2; after median roughly 68 months, approximately 15 remained remitted and about twelve progressed.

Germline CDR1 is MDHEN and CDR2 is SYDVKM. The trim removed 5 bases at V and 0 bases at J, leaving 8 bases unmatched. The length of the CDR3 is 17 residues. Study-level points and caveats: Shared public clonotypes were rare, and on treatment they either got smaller or stayed the same. A difference in sampling times existed between sustained-remission and progressing patients.

The rearrangement uses TRBV28 and TRBJ2-1; 9 bases line up with TRBD2. The sequences come from PBMCs, collected at disease progression, from a patient treated with ibrutinib. This clonotype originated in a human donor with chronic lymphocytic leukemia. This CDR3 reads CASSRQTSGSSYNEQFF. DNA for the CDR3: TGTGCCAGCAGTCGACAGACTAGCGGAAGCTCCTACAATGAGCAGTTCTTC.